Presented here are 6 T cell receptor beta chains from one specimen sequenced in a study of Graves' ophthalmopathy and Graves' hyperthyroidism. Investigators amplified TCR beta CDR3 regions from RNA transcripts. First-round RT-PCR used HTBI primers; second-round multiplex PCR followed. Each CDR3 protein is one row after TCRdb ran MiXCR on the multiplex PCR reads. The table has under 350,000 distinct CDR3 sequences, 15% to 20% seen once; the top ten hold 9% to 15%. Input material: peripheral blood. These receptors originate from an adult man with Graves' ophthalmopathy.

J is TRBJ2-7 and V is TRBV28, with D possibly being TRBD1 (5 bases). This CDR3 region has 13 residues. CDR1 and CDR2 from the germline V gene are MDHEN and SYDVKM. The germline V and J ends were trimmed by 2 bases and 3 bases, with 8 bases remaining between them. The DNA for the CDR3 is TGTGCCAGCAGTTTAAAGGGGTACTACGAGCAGTACTTC. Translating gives CASSLKGYYEQYF. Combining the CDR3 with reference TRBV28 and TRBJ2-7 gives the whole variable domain DVKVTQSSRYLVKRTGEKVFLECVQDMDHENMFWYRQDPGLGLRLIYFSYDVKMKEKGDIPEGYSVSREKKERFSLILESASTNQTSMYLCASSLKGYYEQYFGPGTRLTVT.

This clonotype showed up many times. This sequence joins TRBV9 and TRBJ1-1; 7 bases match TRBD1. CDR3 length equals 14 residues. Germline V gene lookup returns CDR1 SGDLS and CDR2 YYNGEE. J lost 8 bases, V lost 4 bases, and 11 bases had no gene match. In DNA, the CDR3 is TGTGCCAGCAGCCCCTGGGACAGCTCCTCGGAAGCTTTCTTT. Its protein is CASSPWDSSSEAFF.

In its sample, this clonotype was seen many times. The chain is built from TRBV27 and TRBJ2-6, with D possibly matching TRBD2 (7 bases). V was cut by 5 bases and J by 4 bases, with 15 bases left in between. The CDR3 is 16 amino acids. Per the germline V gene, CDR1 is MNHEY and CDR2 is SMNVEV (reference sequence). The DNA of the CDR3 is TGTGCCAGCAGTGTCGCGGGGGCGCTAGGGGCCAACGTCCTGACTTTC. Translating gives CASSVAGALGANVLTF.

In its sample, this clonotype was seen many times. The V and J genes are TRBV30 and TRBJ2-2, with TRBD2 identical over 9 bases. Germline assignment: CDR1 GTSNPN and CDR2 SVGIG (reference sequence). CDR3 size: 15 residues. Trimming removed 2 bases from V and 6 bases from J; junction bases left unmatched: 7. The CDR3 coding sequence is TGTGCCTGGAGTCCCGAGCTAGCGGGATCCGGGGAGCTGTTTTTT. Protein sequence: CAWSPELAGSGELFF.

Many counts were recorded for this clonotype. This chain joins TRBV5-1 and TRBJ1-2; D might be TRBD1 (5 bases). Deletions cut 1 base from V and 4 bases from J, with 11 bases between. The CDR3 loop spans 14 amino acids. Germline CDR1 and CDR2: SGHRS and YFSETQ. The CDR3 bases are TGCGCCAGCAGCTTGCAGGGTGGTGGCTATGGCTACACCTTC. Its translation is CASSLQGGGYGYTF.

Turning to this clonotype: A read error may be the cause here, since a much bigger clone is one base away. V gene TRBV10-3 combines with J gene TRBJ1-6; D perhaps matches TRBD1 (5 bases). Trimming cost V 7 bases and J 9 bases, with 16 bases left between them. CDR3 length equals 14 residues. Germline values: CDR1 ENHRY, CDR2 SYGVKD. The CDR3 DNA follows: TGTGCCATCACTCTTGCAGGGACTACTTCACCCCTCCACTTT. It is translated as CAITLAGTTSPLHF.